A single sample is the source of the 18 T cell receptor beta chains below, sequenced in a study of shared clonotypes between healthy human individuals. Using immunoSEQ multiplex PCR, the repertoire was profiled, and TCRdb retains in-frame clones only, with some absent. The repertoire holds about 2 million clones, with over 85% as singletons. The sample comprised naive CD4+ T cells sorted from blood. Subset indicated: CD45RA+ positively selected. These receptors all come from a man in his late teens or twenties in good health.

The gene calls are TRBV14 and TRBJ2-3, with no clear D. The length of the CDR3 is 12 residues. Trimming pared 1 base from V and 5 bases from J, leaving 4 bases between. Germline values: CDR1 SGHDN, CDR2 FVKESK. CDR3 residues: CASSQGRDTQYF. In nucleotides, the CDR3 is TGTGCCAGCAGCCAAGGAAGAGATACGCAGTATTTT. Full variable domain (remainder filled in from reference TRBV14 and TRBJ2-3): EAGVTQFPSHSVIEKGQTVTLRCDPISGHDNLYWYRRVMGKEIKFLLHFVKESKQDESGMPNNRFLAERTGGTYSTLKVQPAELEDSGVYFCASSQGRDTQYFGPGTRLTVL.

The chain uses TRBV18 and TRBJ2-1; a possible D gene is TRBD1 (6 bases). Germline CDR1 is KGHSH and CDR2 is LQKENI. V was cut by 6 bases and J by 2 bases, with 14 bases left in between. The CDR3 runs 15 residues. CDR3 amino acids: CASSVGAGPYNEQFF. The CDR3 bases are TGTGCCAGCTCCGTGGGGGCTGGTCCCTACAATGAGCAGTTCTTC.

The CDR3 region has the DNA TGTGCCAGCAGTCCTCCGGGGGCCTCCACTGAAGCTTTCTTT. It is translated as CASSPPGASTEAFF. The rearrangement joins TRBV28 to TRBJ1-1; D may be TRBD1 (6 bases). V lost 5 bases and J 4 bases, leaving 14 bases between the germline ends. CDR1 and CDR2 (germline): MDHEN, SYDVKM. CDR3 length equals 14 residues.

The chain employs TRBV5-5 and TRBJ2-7; 9 bases are shared with TRBD1. J lost 5 bases, V lost 7 bases, and 4 bases had no gene match. CDR3 length: 12 amino acids. Germline V lookup: CDR1 SGHKS, CDR2 YYEKEE (reference sequence). The CDR3 DNA is TGTGCCAGCGAGGACAGGGGAAACGAGCAGTACTTC. Protein product: CASEDRGNEQYF.

The V and J genes are TRBV5-8 and TRBJ1-4, with a tentative D call TRBD1 (5 bases). The V end lost 2 bases, the J end lost 3 bases, and 8 bases lay between the germline ends. This CDR3 is built from 14 residues. Germline lookup yields CDR1 SGHTS and CDR2 YDEGEE. The CDR3 DNA sequence: TGTGCCAGCAGCTTTGTGGGGGCTAATGAAAAACTGTTTTTT. Its protein is CASSFVGANEKLFF.

The genes are TRBV10-3 and TRBJ2-7, with unresolved D. Germline V gene data show CDR1 as ENHRY and CDR2 as SYGVKD. The V end was cut by 3 bases, the J end by 2 bases, with 8 bases between. The CDR3 contains 13 residues. The CDR3 DNA is TGTGCCATCAGTGACTACATGGCCTACGAGCAGTACTTC. This gives the protein CAISDYMAYEQYF.

This chain links TRBV2 with TRBJ2-3; 9 nucleotides match TRBD2. The germline CDR1 and CDR2 sequences are SNHLY and FYNNEI. Trimming removed 4 bases from V and 6 bases from J; junction bases left unmatched: 5. The CDR3 is 14 residues long. Here the CDR3 DNA reads TGTGCCAGCAGTGGTGCCAGCGGGGGGGATACGCAGTATTTT. Amino acids: CASSGASGGDTQYF.

A note on this clone: A much larger clone differs from this one at a single base, so this may be a read error. Other nucleotide sequences in the sample specify the same CDR3. The J gene is TRBJ2-3, the V gene TRBV9, with D perhaps TRBD2 (5 bases). The CDR3 runs to 13 residues. Looked up from germline, CDR1 is SGDLS and CDR2 is YYNGEE. Between the trimmed V and J ends, which lost 2 bases and 1 base, there was a span of 5 bases. The CDR3 sequence: CASSVGGTDTQYF. The CDR3 nucleotides read TGTGCCAGCAGCGTCGGGGGCACAGATACGCAGTATTTT.

CDR3: CAISAGGSYNSPLHF. Written as DNA, the CDR3 is TGTGCCATCAGTGCAGGGGGATCCTATAATTCACCCCTCCACTTT. The chain couples TRBV10-3 to TRBJ1-6, with TRBD1 matching over 7 bases. The V and J ends lost 4 bases and 1 base, in that order; junction bases with no gene match: 1. The length of the CDR3 is 15 residues. CDR1 ENHRY and CDR2 SYGVKD come from the germline V gene.

The chain combines TRBV2 with TRBJ2-3, with TRBD2 matching 11 bases. The CDR3 covers 18 residues. J gave up 0 bases and V 6 bases, and 11 bases lay outside the gene matches. Germline loops: CDR1 SNHLY, CDR2 FYNNEI. CDR3 nucleotide sequence: TGTGCCAGCAGGGTAGCGGGGGGGCCGCGGTCTAGCACAGATACGCAGTATTTT. Translating gives CASRVAGGPRSSTDTQYF.

The chain joins TRBV19 to TRBJ2-5; D unclear. V was shortened by 1 base and J by 5 bases, with 8 bases between the two germline ends. The CDR3 runs to 13 residues. From germline, CDR1 is LNHDA and CDR2 SQIVND (reference sequence). The CDR3 DNA follows: TGTGCCAGTAGTATAGGGTTCGGGGAGACCCAGTACTTC. This encodes CASSIGFGETQYF.

V gene TRBV7-3 combines with J gene TRBJ1-5, with TRBD1 identical over 10 bases. The V segment lost 6 bases and the J segment 4 bases; nucleotides outside the gene matches: 3. This CDR3 contains 14 residues. Germline CDR1 and CDR2: SGHTA and FQGTGA. CDR3 region: CASRTGQGNQPQHF. Written as DNA, the CDR3 is TGTGCCAGCAGGACGGGACAGGGGAATCAGCCCCAGCATTTT.

The V call is TRBV5-6, the J call TRBJ1-1, with TRBD1 matching over 7 bases. The germline gives CDR1 SGHDT, CDR2 YYEEEE. V gave up 8 bases and J gave up 0 bases; unmatched junction bases: 4. There are 13 residues in the CDR3. In nucleotides, the CDR3 is TGTGCCAGTACGGGACAGATGAACACTGAAGCTTTCTTT. Its translation is CASTGQMNTEAFF.

This sequence joins TRBV6-1 and TRBJ2-7; possible D gene TRBD1, 5 bases. The V gene lost 6 bases and the J gene lost 1 base, with 13 bases spanning the gap. CDR1 is MNHNS, CDR2 SASEGT, per germline. The CDR3 is 14 amino acids. As DNA, the CDR3 is TGTGCCAGCAGCCCTAACCAGGGTTCCTACGAGCAGTACTTC. Residues: CASSPNQGSYEQYF.

The V call is TRBV30, the J call TRBJ2-7; D is possibly TRBD2 (6 bases). This CDR3 contains 15 residues. The germline gives CDR1 GTSNPN, CDR2 SVGIG (reference sequence). The germline V and J ends were trimmed by 3 bases and 1 base, with 16 bases remaining between them. CDR3 amino acids: CAWREGRTASYEQYF. CDR3 bases: TGTGCCTGGAGGGAGGGAAGGACGGCATCCTACGAGCAGTACTTC. Complete variable domain (other parts from reference TRBV30 and TRBJ2-7): SQTIHQWPATLVQPVGSPLSLECTVEGTSNPNLYWYRQAAGRGLQLLFYSVGIGQISSEVPQNLSASRPQDRQFILSSKKLLLSDSGFYLCAWREGRTASYEQYFGPGTRLTVT.

This chain links TRBV5-1 with TRBJ1-4; tentative D call: TRBD1 (5 bases). Germline V gene lookup returns CDR1 SGHRS and CDR2 YFSETQ. The germline V and J ends were trimmed by 3 bases and 8 bases, with 23 bases remaining between them. This CDR3 is built from 17 residues. CDR3 residues: CASSYIPQGSKREKLFF. The CDR3 region has the DNA TGCGCCAGCAGCTATATCCCCCAGGGATCAAAAAGGGAAAAACTGTTTTTT.

This chain joins TRBV6-5 and TRBJ2-7; 7 positions match TRBD2. The CDR3 covers 15 residues. The V segment lost 5 bases and the J segment 4 bases; nucleotides outside the gene matches: 11. Germline CDR1 MNHEY, CDR2 SVGAGI. In DNA, the CDR3 is TGTGCCAGCAGTCCGACCCTAGCGGCTACGTACGAGCAGTACTTC. It translates to CASSPTLAATYEQYF.

The gene calls are TRBV2 and TRBJ2-4; D unresolved. The CDR3 contains 13 residues. CDR1 and CDR2 from the germline V gene are SNHLY and FYNNEI. With 6 bases removed from V and 8 bases from J, the gap between germline ends came to 14 bases. CDR3 in amino acids: CASRKEWMDIQYF. In DNA form, the CDR3 reads TGTGCCAGCAGGAAGGAATGGATGGACATTCAGTACTTC.